These 12 T cell receptor beta chains share one sample of origin, sequenced in a study of beta chain features in type 1 diabetes. Sequencing targeted expressed TCRB transcripts, as all isolated RNA had been reverse transcribed. Data came from immunoSEQ multiplex PCR; TCRdb stores just in-frame clones and leaves some out. The data contain 200,000 to 300,000 clones, around 9.9% of them singletons. Overall study findings and caveats: Researchers report that Type 1 diabetes patients had moderately but significantly shorter TCRB CDR3s across all four CD4+ subsets.

The antigens these receptors bind are not known. The sample comprised naive CD4+ T cells from blood. The receptor set was obtained from a man younger than 40 with type 1 diabetes.

The V call is TRBV5-4, the J call TRBJ1-2; D perhaps matches TRBD1 (6 bases). The V gene lost 4 bases and the J gene lost 7 bases, with 17 bases spanning the gap. Germline V CDR1 and CDR2: SGHNT, YYREEE (reference sequence). The CDR3 length is 14 residues. The CDR3 DNA is TGTGCCAGCAGCAGTGGCCGCCCAGGGGCTGGCTACACCTTC. Its translation is CASSSGRPGAGYTF. Together with reference TRBV5-4 and TRBJ1-2, the CDR3 gives the full variable domain: ETGVTQSPTHLIKTRGQQVTLRCSSQSGHNTVSWYQQALGQGPQFIFQYYREEENGRGNFPPRFSGLQFPNYSSELNVNALELDDSALYLCASSSGRPGAGYTFGSGTRLTVV.

V and J are TRBV5-6 and TRBJ1-6, with D hard to call. Germline V lookup: CDR1 SGHDT, CDR2 YYEEEE. Trimming shortened V by 3 bases and J by 6 bases, and 10 bases separated the two germline ends. CDR3 length: 14 residues. The CDR3 region has the DNA TGTGCCAGCAGCTGGCTAAGCGGTAATTCACCCCTCCACTTT. Amino acids: CASSWLSGNSPLHF.

This clone has more than one count but fewer than ten. The V and J genes are TRBV29-1 and TRBJ2-3, with 8 bases fitting TRBD1. Germline V lookup: CDR1 SQVTM, CDR2 ANQGSEA. With V trimmed by 3 bases and J by 2 bases, 4 bases remained unmatched. The CDR3 runs 14 residues. CDR3 nucleotides: TGCAGCGTTGAGACAGGGGATTTCACAGATACGCAGTATTTT. Protein: CSVETGDFTDTQYF.

Only a few counts were recorded for this clone. The rearrangement joins TRBV5-1 to TRBJ1-1; no definite D call. This CDR3 comprises 15 residues. CDR1 is SGHRS and CDR2 is YFSETQ in the germline V gene. V lost 4 bases, J lost 2 bases, and 15 bases lay in between. DNA for the CDR3: TGCGCCAGCAGCCCGGGAGGGAGGCCCAACACTGAAGCTTTCTTT. The encoded protein is CASSPGGRPNTEAFF.

This clone was seen only a few times. The chain links TRBV25-1 to TRBJ1-5; maybe TRBD1 (5 bases). The length of the CDR3 is 14 residues. Germline V gene data show CDR1 as MGHDK and CDR2 as SYGVNS. V was shortened by 8 bases and J by 6 bases, with 17 bases between the two germline ends. CDR3 coding DNA: TGTGCCAGCGGCGGGACCCCCGACGGTCAGCCCCAGCATTTT. Protein: CASGGTPDGQPQHF. The entire variable domain, with the rest obtained from reference TRBV25-1 and TRBJ1-5, is as follows: EADIYQTPRYLVIGTGKKITLECSQTMGHDKMYWYQQDPGMELHLIHYSYGVNSTEKGDLSSESTVSRIRTEHFPLTLESARPSHTSQYLCASGGTPDGQPQHFGDGTRLSIL.

The chain uses TRBV15 and TRBJ2-7; a possible D gene is TRBD1 (6 bases). Germline CDR1 reads LNHNV; CDR2 reads YYDKDF (reference sequence). The V and J ends lost 3 bases and 6 bases respectively, with 15 bases between them. This CDR3 has 14 residues. The CDR3 DNA sequence: TGTGCCACCAGCAGGACAGGCCCGACGGCCGAGCAGTACTTC. The encoded protein is CATSRTGPTAEQYF.

This clone has only a few counts. The chain employs TRBV5-6 and TRBJ2-1; D perhaps matches TRBD1 (6 bases). Deletions cut 5 bases from V and 7 bases from J, with 13 bases between. Germline-derived CDR1 and CDR2 are SGHDT and YYEEEE. The CDR3 extends over 13 amino acids. For the CDR3, the DNA is TGTGCCAGCAGACGTACTACAGGGAATGAGCAGTTCTTC. Protein: CASRRTTGNEQFF.

This clone came up a few times. Other DNA sequences in this specimen translate into the identical CDR3. This chain connects TRBV18 to TRBJ1-6, with 9 nucleotides matching TRBD1. Germline-derived CDR1 and CDR2 are KGHSH and LQKENI. The CDR3 has 14 residues. V was clipped by 2 bases and J by 7 bases; unmatched bases: 0. In DNA, the CDR3 is TGTGCCAGCTCACCAACAGGGGGCAATTCACCCCTCCACTTT. Protein sequence: CASSPTGGNSPLHF.

The sample holds a few counts of this clone. The CDR3 spells CASSLASGRVSTDTQYF. For the CDR3, the DNA is TGTGCCAGCAGCTTAGCCTCTGGGAGAGTCAGCACAGATACGCAGTATTTT. The rearrangement links TRBV11-2 to TRBJ2-3; the D gene is possibly TRBD2 (5 bases). V gave up 1 base and J gave up 0 bases, with 14 bases separating them. CDR3 length equals 17 residues. Germline values: CDR1 SGHAT, CDR2 FQNNGV. The full variable domain, rest sourced from reference TRBV11-2 and TRBJ2-3, is EAGVAQSPRYKIIEKRQSVAFWCNPISGHATLYWYQQILGQGPKLLIQFQNNGVVDDSQLPKDRFSAERLKGVDSTLKIQPAKLEDSAVYLCASSLASGRVSTDTQYFGPGTRLTVL.

Concerning this clone: The same CDR3 is also encoded by other DNA sequences in this sample. The chain couples TRBV5-1 to TRBJ1-1; the match to TRBD1 covers 10 bases. CDR1 is SGHRS and CDR2 is YFSETQ in the germline V gene. This CDR3 has 14 amino acids. J was trimmed by 2 bases and V by 4 bases; bases with no gene match: 2. The CDR3 here is CASSRDRGNTEAFF. The CDR3 bases are TGCGCCAGCAGCAGGGACAGGGGAAACACTGAAGCTTTCTTT. Using reference TRBV5-1 and TRBJ1-1 for the parts outside the CDR3, the full variable domain is KAGVTQTPRYLIKTRGQQVTLSCSPISGHRSVSWYQQTPGQGLQFLFEYFSETQRNKGNFPGRFSGRQFSNSRSEMNVSTLELGDSALYLCASSRDRGNTEAFFGQGTRLTVV.

This clone was counted between two and nine times. V and J are TRBV11-2 and TRBJ2-7, with 8 bases matching TRBD2. The CDR3 spans 13 residues. V gave up 7 bases and J gave up 9 bases; unmatched junction bases: 11. The V gene's germline CDR1 is SGHAT and CDR2 FQNNGV. The CDR3: CASTPREGSWQYF. DNA for the CDR3: TGTGCCAGCACCCCCCGGGAGGGATCCTGGCAGTACTTC. Full variable domain (rest looked up from reference TRBV11-2 and TRBJ2-7): EAGVAQSPRYKIIEKRQSVAFWCNPISGHATLYWYQQILGQGPKLLIQFQNNGVVDDSQLPKDRFSAERLKGVDSTLKIQPAKLEDSAVYLCASTPREGSWQYFGPGTRLTVT.

This clone turned up a few times. The rearrangement uses TRBV7-2 and TRBJ2-5, with 14 bases lining up with TRBD2. Germline V gene sequence: CDR1 SGHTA, CDR2 FQGNSA. Unmatched junction bases numbered 7, after V lost 8 bases and J lost 5 bases. The CDR3 extends over 15 amino acids. CDR3 protein: CASGRLAGGPETQYF. The CDR3 DNA sequence: TGTGCCAGCGGCCGACTAGCGGGGGGGCCCGAGACCCAGTACTTC.